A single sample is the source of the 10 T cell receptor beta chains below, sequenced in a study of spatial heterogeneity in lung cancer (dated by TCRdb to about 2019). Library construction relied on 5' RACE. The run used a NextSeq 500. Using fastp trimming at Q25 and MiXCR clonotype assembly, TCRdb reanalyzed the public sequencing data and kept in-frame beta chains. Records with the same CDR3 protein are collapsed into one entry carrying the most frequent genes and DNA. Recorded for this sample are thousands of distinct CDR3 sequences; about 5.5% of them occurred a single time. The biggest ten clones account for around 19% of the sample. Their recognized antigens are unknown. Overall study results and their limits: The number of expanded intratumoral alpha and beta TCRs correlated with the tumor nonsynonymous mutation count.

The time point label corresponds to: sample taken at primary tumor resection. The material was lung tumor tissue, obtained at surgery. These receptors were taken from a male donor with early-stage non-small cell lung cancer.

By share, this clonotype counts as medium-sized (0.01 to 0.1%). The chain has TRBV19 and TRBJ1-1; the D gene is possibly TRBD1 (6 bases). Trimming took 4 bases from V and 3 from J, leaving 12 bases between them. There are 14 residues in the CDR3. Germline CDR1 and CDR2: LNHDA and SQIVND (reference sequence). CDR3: CASSNGGLDTEAFF. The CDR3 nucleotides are TGTGCCAGTAGTAACGGGGGGCTGGACACTGAAGCTTTCTTT.

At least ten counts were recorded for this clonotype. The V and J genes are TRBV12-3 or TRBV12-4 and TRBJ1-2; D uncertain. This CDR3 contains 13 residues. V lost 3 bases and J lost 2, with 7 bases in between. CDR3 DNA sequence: TGTGCCAGCAGTTTCAGGCCCAACTATGGCTACACCTTC. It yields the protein CASSFRPNYGYTF.

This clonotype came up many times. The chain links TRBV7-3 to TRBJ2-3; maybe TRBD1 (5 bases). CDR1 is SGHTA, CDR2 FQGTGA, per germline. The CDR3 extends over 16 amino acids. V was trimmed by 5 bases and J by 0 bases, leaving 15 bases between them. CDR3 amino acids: CASSQGAGMSTDTQYF. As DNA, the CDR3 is TGTGCCAGCAGCCAAGGGGCAGGGATGAGCACAGATACGCAGTATTTT.

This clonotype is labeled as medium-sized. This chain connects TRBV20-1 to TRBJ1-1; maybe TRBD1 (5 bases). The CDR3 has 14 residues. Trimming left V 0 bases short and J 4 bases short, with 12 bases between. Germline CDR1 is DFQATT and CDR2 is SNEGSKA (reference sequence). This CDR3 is CSARDRQTSTEAFF. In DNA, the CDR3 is TGCAGTGCTAGAGATCGACAGACAAGCACTGAAGCTTTCTTT.

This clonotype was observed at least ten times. This CDR3 is CASSPSGQINTEAFF. The CDR3 DNA reads as TGTGCCAGCAGCCCTTCCGGGCAGATCAACACTGAAGCTTTCTTT. This chain uses TRBV7-6 with TRBJ1-1; D is unclear. This CDR3 has 15 amino acids. CDR1 and CDR2 (germline): SGHVS, FNYEAQ. The V end lost 5 bases, the J end lost 2 bases, and 15 bases lay between the germline ends.

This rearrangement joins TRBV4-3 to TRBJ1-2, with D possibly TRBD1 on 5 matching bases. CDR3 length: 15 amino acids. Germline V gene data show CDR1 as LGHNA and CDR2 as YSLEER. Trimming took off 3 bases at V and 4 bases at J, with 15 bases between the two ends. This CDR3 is CASSHGGRAGYGYTF. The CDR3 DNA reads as TGCGCCAGCAGCCATGGGGGACGGGCTGGCTATGGCTACACCTTC.

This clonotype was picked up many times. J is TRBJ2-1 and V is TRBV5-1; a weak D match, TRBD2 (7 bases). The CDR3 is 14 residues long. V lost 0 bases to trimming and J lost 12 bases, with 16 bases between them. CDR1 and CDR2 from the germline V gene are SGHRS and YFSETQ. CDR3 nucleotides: TGCGCCAGCAGCTTGGCCGCGGGGGCCGGGGCGCAGTTCTTC. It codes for CASSLAAGAGAQFF.

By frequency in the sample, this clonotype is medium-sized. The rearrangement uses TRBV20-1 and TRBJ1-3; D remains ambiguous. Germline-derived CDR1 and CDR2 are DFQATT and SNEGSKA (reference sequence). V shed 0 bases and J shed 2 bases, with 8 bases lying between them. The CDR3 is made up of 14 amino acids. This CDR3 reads CSARDLQTGNTIYF. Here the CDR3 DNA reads TGCAGTGCTAGAGATCTACAGACTGGAAACACCATATATTTT.

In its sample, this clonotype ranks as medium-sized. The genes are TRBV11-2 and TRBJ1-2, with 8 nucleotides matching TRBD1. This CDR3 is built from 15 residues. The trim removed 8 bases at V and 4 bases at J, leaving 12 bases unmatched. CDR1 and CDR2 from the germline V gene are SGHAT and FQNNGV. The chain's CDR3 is CASGGWTGRGYGYTF. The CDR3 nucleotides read TGTGCCAGCGGGGGCTGGACAGGGCGCGGCTATGGCTACACCTTC.

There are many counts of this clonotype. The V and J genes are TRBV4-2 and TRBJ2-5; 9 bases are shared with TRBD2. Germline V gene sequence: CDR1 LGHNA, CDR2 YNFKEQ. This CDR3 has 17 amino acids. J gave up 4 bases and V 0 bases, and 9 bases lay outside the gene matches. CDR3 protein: CASSQDLAGGPGETQYF. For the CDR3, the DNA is TGTGCCAGCAGCCAAGATCTGGCGGGAGGGCCGGGAGAGACCCAGTACTTC.